The rows below give T cell receptor beta chains drawn from one sample of a study of glioma-infiltrating T cells after dendritic cell vaccination. Some clones are missing from TCRdb's copy, which holds only in-frame ones; the method was immunoSEQ multiplex PCR. The data show 55,000 to 70,000 clones, 80% to 85% seen once. The sequenced sample was blood, obtained before dendritic cell vaccination. These receptors all stem from a human donor with glioblastoma. Each CDR3 is given with its conserved first and last residue. A D gene is named only where the DNA matches it firmly. Clone size appears in some rows only: once, few, many, or a class for an expanded clone.

size	D	J	V	DNA	CDR3
NA	NA	TRBJ1-2	TRBV6-1	TGTGCAAGCAAGGCGGAGAACTATGGCTACACCTTC	CASKAENYGYTF
NA	NA	TRBJ2-5	TRBV7-9	TGTGCCAGCAGCCTGGGGGGAAAGGGGACCCAGTACTTC	CASSLGGKGTQYF
NA	TRBD1	TRBJ1-6	TRBV6-5	TGTGCCAGCAGTTACTCACGGGACAGATATTCACCCCTCCACTTT	CASSYSRDRYSPLHF
few	NA	TRBJ1-6	TRBV9	TGTGCCAGCAGCGTAGGGCCTAATTCACCCCTCCACTTT	CASSVGPNSPLHF
NA	NA	TRBJ2-2	TRBV7-9	TGTGCCAGCAGCTTAGGAGGACTCTCCGGGGAGCTGTTTTTT	CASSLGGLSGELFF
few	NA	TRBJ2-7	TRBV4-1	TGCGCCAGCAACCAGAACACAGCATACGAGCAGTACTTC	CASNQNTAYEQYF
NA	NA	TRBJ1-1	TRBV2	TGTGCCACCTCCGAATGGCCGAACACTGAAGCTTTCTTT	CATSEWPNTEAFF
NA	NA	TRBJ2-1	TRBV5-5	TGTGCCAGCAGCTGGGACTGGGGAGGTGGGAATGAGCAGTTCTTC	CASSWDWGGGNEQFF
few	NA	TRBJ2-4	TRBV6-1	TGTGCCAGCAGTGAACCTATGTACATTCAGTACTTC	CASSEPMYIQYF
NA	TRBD1	TRBJ2-3	TRBV10-1	TGCGCCAGCAGTGGGGGACAGGGGAGCACAGATACGCAGTATTTT	CASSGGQGSTDTQYF
NA	TRBD1	TRBJ2-7	TRBV4-1	TGCGCCAGCAGCTCTCGACAGGGATACGAGCAGTACTTC	CASSSRQGYEQYF
NA	NA	TRBJ2-4	TRBV6-5	TGTGCCACCCTAGGGGGTTACATTCAGTACTTC	CATLGGYIQYF
NA	NA	TRBJ1-6	TRBV30	TGTGCCTGGAGTCCCTGGTCCCGACGGGATAATTCACCCCTCCACTTT	CAWSPWSRRDNSPLHF
few	NA	TRBJ2-7	TRBV27	TGTGCCAGCAGTTTGGACAGCTCCTACGAGCAGTACTTC	CASSLDSSYEQYF
once	TRBD2	TRBJ2-3	TRBV4-1	TGCGCCAGCAGCCAAGATCGTGAGCGGGGGGGAGTAGATACGCAGTATTTT	CASSQDRERGGVDTQYF
NA	NA	TRBJ1-2	TRBV18	TGTGCCAGCTCACCGAAAAACTTTTATACCTTC	CASSPKNFYTF
NA	TRBD2	TRBJ2-5	TRBV18	TGTGCCAGCTCCCAGCGGGGGGGAGAAGAGACCCAGTACTTC	CASSQRGGEETQYF
NA	NA	TRBJ1-2	TRBV2	TGTGCCAGCAGTGTACTGAGTCTGGAGTATGGCTACACCTTC	CASSVLSLEYGYTF
NA	NA	TRBJ1-2	TRBV14	TGTGCCAGCAGCCAAGATGGGGGAGAAGACAGGCGCGAAGAGTATGGCTACACCTTC	CASSQDGGEDRREEYGYTF
once	TRBD1	TRBJ2-1	TRBV5-1	TGCGCCAGCAGCTTGGTGGAGTTTTCGGACAGGGGGCGCGTAAACAATGAGCAGTTCTTC	CASSLVEFSDRGRVNNEQFF
NA	NA	TRBJ1-1	TRBV9	TGTGCCAGCAGCGTACAGGGGAACACTGAAGCTTTCTTT	CASSVQGNTEAFF
NA	TRBD1	TRBJ2-3	TRBV9	TGTGCCAGCAGTGCCGGGACAGGGTCGGATACGCAGTATTTT	CASSAGTGSDTQYF
NA	TRBD1	TRBJ2-2	TRBV6-6	TGTGCCAGCAGTTACTCGATAGGGGGCGGCGGGGAGCTGTTTTTT	CASSYSIGGGGELFF
NA	NA	TRBJ2-7	TRBV5-1	TGCGCCAGCAGCTTTGGCAGGGGTTACTCCGAGCAGTACTTC	CASSFGRGYSEQYF
NA	TRBD2	TRBJ2-7	TRBV6-4	TGTGCCAGCAGTGACCCGACTAGCGGGGGATACTACGAGCAGTACTTC	CASSDPTSGGYYEQYF
NA	NA	TRBJ1-2	TRBV5-8	TGTGCCAGCAGCCAGGACAGCGACTATGGCTACACCTTC	CASSQDSDYGYTF
NA	TRBD1	TRBJ2-7	TRBV5-1	TGCGCCAGCAGCTTGTTGAGCGGACAGGGGCGCCTCCCAGCCTACGAGCAGTACTTC	CASSLLSGQGRLPAYEQYF
NA	NA	TRBJ1-1	TRBV25-1	TGTGCCAGCAGCCCACCCTCGGTACTCGGTGAAGCTTTCTTT	CASSPPSVLGEAFF
NA	TRBD1	TRBJ1-1	TRBV5-1	TGCGCCAGCAGCTTGGTCATCACGACAGGGACCCTCCCTGAAGCTTTCTTT	CASSLVITTGTLPEAFF
NA	TRBD2	TRBJ2-2	TRBV7-6	TGTGCCAGCAGCTTTCCCCAAGGTCTAGCGGGGGGCACACCACCGAACACCGGGGAGCTGTTTTTT	CASSFPQGLAGGTPPNTGELFF
few	NA	TRBJ2-6	TRBV7-9	TGTGCCAGCAGCTTTGGGGGGGGGCGAGGCACTGGGGCCAACGTCCTGACTTTC	CASSFGGGRGTGANVLTF
NA	TRBD1	TRBJ1-6	TRBV18	TGTGCCAGCTCACTCGAACAGGGGGCTTATTCACCCCTCCACTTT	CASSLEQGAYSPLHF
NA	NA	TRBJ1-1	TRBV19	TGTGCCAGTAGAGAGGGCATGAACACTGAAGCTTTCTTT	CASREGMNTEAFF
NA	TRBD2	TRBJ2-1	TRBV5-4	TGTGCCAGCAGCCCCCGACCCGGGGGGGCCTACTACAATGAGCAGTTCTTC	CASSPRPGGAYYNEQFF
NA	NA	TRBJ1-1	TRBV10-3	TGTGCCATCAGTGAGTCTTGGGGAGAGGAAACTGAAGCTTTCTTT	CAISESWGEETEAFF
NA	TRBD2	TRBJ2-5	TRBV7-2	TGTGCCAGCAGCCCCCGGACTAGCGGGGGGTGGGAGACCCAGTACTTC	CASSPRTSGGWETQYF
NA	NA	TRBJ2-7	TRBV5-1	TGCGCCAGCAGCTTAAACCCTACCTACGAGCAGTACTTC	CASSLNPTYEQYF
NA	NA	TRBJ2-3	TRBV7-2	TGTGCCAGCAGCCCGACTAGTCCGGGGAGCGGGTGGAATACGCAGTATTTT	CASSPTSPGSGWNTQYF
NA	TRBD1	TRBJ2-2	TRBV5-1	TGCGCCAGCAGCATGGACAGGGTATCCACCGGGGAGCTGTTTTTT	CASSMDRVSTGELFF
NA	NA	TRBJ2-3	TRBV9	TGTGCCAGCAGTACCCGGGACATATTCACAGATACGCAGTATTTT	CASSTRDIFTDTQYF
few	NA	TRBJ2-2	TRBV5-1	TGCGCCAGCAGCCCCCGCAGGGGCGAATACGGGGAGCTGTTTTTT	CASSPRRGEYGELFF
NA	TRBD1	TRBJ2-5	TRBV4-1	TGCGCCAGCAGCCAAGCAGGGGGCGCGAAGACCCAGTACTTC	CASSQAGGAKTQYF
NA	NA	TRBJ1-5	TRBV28	TGTGCCAGCAGTAACGGACTCTCCACGTATCAGCCCCAGCATTTT	CASSNGLSTYQPQHF
NA	NA	TRBJ1-2	TRBV5-1	TGCGCCAGCAGCTATTACGACAGGAACTATGGCTACACCTTC	CASSYYDRNYGYTF
NA	TRBD1	TRBJ1-4	TRBV5-6	TGTGCCAGCAGCTTGGACAGGGGAGAGGAGTATGAAAAACTGTTTTTT	CASSLDRGEEYEKLFF
NA	NA	TRBJ2-3	TRBV5-4	TGTGCCAGCAGCGCGGACTCCCCCGTCACAGATACGCAGTATTTT	CASSADSPVTDTQYF
once	TRBD1	TRBJ1-4	TRBV6-5	TGTGCCAGTTCAAACAGGGGAACTAATGAAAAACTGTTTTTT	CASSNRGTNEKLFF
NA	NA	TRBJ2-5	TRBV18	TGTGCCAGCTCACCAGTCGGGTCTATCCAAGAGACCCAGTACTTC	CASSPVGSIQETQYF
NA	TRBD2	TRBJ2-3	TRBV5-1	TGCGCCAGCAGCACCGGAATAGCGGGGCCGAAACCCACAGATACGCAGTATTTT	CASSTGIAGPKPTDTQYF
NA	NA	TRBJ2-2	TRBV6-5	TGTGCCAGCAGTTACTCCGCAGTCACCGGGGAGCTGTTTTTT	CASSYSAVTGELFF
NA	TRBD1	TRBJ1-6	TRBV18	TGTGCCAGCTCACCATCGAGGACAGGATATTCACCCCTCCACTTT	CASSPSRTGYSPLHF